These T cell receptor beta chains were read from a single sample in a study of CXCR3-negative and CXCR3-positive naive CD8 T cells. From its re-call of the 5' RACE reads, TCRdb lists each CDR3 protein once, without DNA. Its table records 140,000 to 150,000 distinct CDR3 sequences. The source material was naive CXCR3+ CD8+ T cells from blood. The receptors shown here come from a human donor in good health. Some clones in this sample may be carry-over from other donors' samples. CDR3s include the opening cysteine and the closing phenylalanine or tryptophan.

v_call,j_call,cdr3_aa
TRBV7-9,TRBJ2-5,CASSAIGSGETQYF
TRBV12-3/TRBV12-4,TRBJ2-7,CASSLGQVPEQYF
TRBV4-2,TRBJ2-1,CASSLDRGNEQFF
TRBV28,TRBJ2-7,CASSYGLATYEQYF
TRBV12-3/TRBV12-4,TRBJ2-7,CASSHSPGPSYEQYF
TRBV7-9,TRBJ2-5,CASSSYTGGYQETQYF
TRBV7-3,TRBJ1-1,CASSLIGGTEAFF
TRBV20-1,TRBJ2-7,CSARDLASAYEQYF
TRBV5-1,TRBJ2-4,CASSLDIGSKNIQYF
TRBV11-2,TRBJ2-2,CASSFKWGDTGELFF
TRBV7-9,TRBJ2-2,CASSPFYAGITGELFF
TRBV5-1,TRBJ2-7,CASRGGLASSYEQYF
TRBV28,TRBJ2-7,CASSPDRESSGYEQYF
TRBV5-4,TRBJ2-7,CASSLTEFGQGVSYEQYF
TRBV10-1,TRBJ1-1,CASSGTGGTEAFF
TRBV5-5,TRBJ1-1,CASSLAGGAPTEAFF
TRBV7-2,TRBJ2-3,CASSVPRDSSTDTQYF
TRBV29-1,TRBJ1-1,CSADHFQGQGVLGTEAFF
TRBV29-1,TRBJ2-3,CSVTGTSGPEGTQYF
TRBV11-2,TRBJ1-1,CASSPGQGFSEGTEAFF
TRBV9,TRBJ1-2,CASSDSDRERNGYTF
TRBV27,TRBJ2-1,CASSSSASNEQFF
TRBV29-1,TRBJ2-5,CSVDKLAGGRETQYF
TRBV29-1,TRBJ2-1,CSVELRDYNEQFF
TRBV29-1,TRBJ2-3,CSVESRSVGTDTQYF
TRBV2,TRBJ2-7,CASSIDRDYYEQYF
TRBV7-2,TRBJ2-3,CASSLISVDTQYF
TRBV27,TRBJ2-5,CASSLFPSTSGQETQYF
TRBV7-6,TRBJ2-1,CASSLAPGEGQGSYNEQFF
TRBV21-1,TRBJ2-2,CASLSWPGTRRAGELFF
TRBV15,TRBJ2-1,CATSRDSQGGEQFF
TRBV9,TRBJ1-2,CASSPTDNYGYTF
TRBV5-1,TRBJ2-5,CASSLADRGETQYF
TRBV28,TRBJ2-2,CASSPFGELNTGELFF
TRBV29-1,TRBJ2-1,CSVWPGLEGNEQFF
TRBV29-1,TRBJ2-2,CSVGAPGAWGTGELFF
TRBV7-9,TRBJ2-1,CASSMSVTGGPWDEQFF
TRBV20-1,TRBJ2-1,CSAHVLSSGVTPYNEQFF
TRBV3-1,TRBJ1-1,CASSPGDRGYTEAFF
TRBV29-1,TRBJ2-7,CSVVRQGAGYEQYF
TRBV12-3/TRBV12-4,TRBJ2-1,CASSQTVGLAAPRGANEQFF
TRBV7-8,TRBJ2-7,CASSLRNEQEPEQYF
TRBV28,TRBJ1-6,CASSPVGDSYNSPLHF
TRBV4-1,TRBJ1-5,CASSQTPGRPQHF
TRBV6-1,TRBJ2-1,CASSGGTGFNEKFF
TRBV20-1,TRBJ1-2,CSARDIGEVDYGYTF
TRBV7-9,TRBJ2-7,CASSFFGSPHSYEQYF
TRBV29-1,TRBJ2-5,CSVVYRTDFQETQYF
TRBV4-1,TRBJ2-2,CASSQDPLAMNTGELFF
TRBV5-6,TRBJ2-3,CASSLLAEGGTDTQYF
TRBV6-5,TRBJ2-7,CASISTAYEQYF
TRBV4-1,TRBJ2-5,CASSQENRGLGETQYF
TRBV5-1,TRBJ2-7,CASSFSGGEYEQYF
TRBV19,TRBJ1-1,CASTVGTEAFF
TRBV4-3,TRBJ2-7,CASSQDLGLGYEQYF
TRBV7-2,TRBJ2-3,CASSLVLSTDTQYF
TRBV7-9,TRBJ1-1,CASSSLGQGQETEAFF
TRBV20-1,TRBJ1-1,CSARWLNTEAFF